The next 6 T cell receptor beta chains were all read from a single sample in a study of cytomegalovirus exposure and HLA in healthy donors. 60 Vbeta and 13 Jbeta primers were used in PCR. Sequenced by immunoSEQ multiplex PCR; TCRdb stores in-frame clones only, minus some. The sample has roughly 130,000 clones, less than 85% seen once; the top ten hold 1%. The specimen was PBMCs. The receptors were sampled from a man aged 40-49 years in good health and CMV-seronegative.

This clone appeared a single time. The rearrangement joins TRBV5-1 to TRBJ2-3, with 7 bases fitting TRBD1. The V gene's germline CDR1 is SGHRS and CDR2 YFSETQ. The CDR3 extends over 16 amino acids. V was clipped by 0 bases and J by 1 base; unmatched bases: 5. CDR3 in amino acids: CASSLEQGRGTDTQYF. CDR3 nucleotides: TGCGCCAGCAGCTTGGAACAGGGGAGAGGCACAGATACGCAGTATTTT.

The chain uses TRBV2 and TRBJ2-2; 13 bases map to TRBD2. The germline CDR1 and CDR2 sequences are SNHLY and FYNNEI. The CDR3 covers 16 residues. Losses at the gene ends were 5 bases for V and 4 bases for J; bases not matched to a gene: 4. DNA of the CDR3: TGTGCCAGCAGTATCGGACTAGCGGGAGCCACCGGGGAGCTGTTTTTT. Its protein is CASSIGLAGATGELFF.

The chain recombines TRBV9 with TRBJ2-7, with D tentatively TRBD1 (6 bases). Trimming took 0 bases from V and 1 from J, leaving 11 bases between them. The CDR3 extends over 15 amino acids. CDR1 and CDR2 (germline): SGDLS, YYNGEE. The CDR3 reads CASSVAPTGSYEQYF. The CDR3 coding sequence is TGTGCCAGCAGCGTAGCCCCAACAGGGTCCTACGAGCAGTACTTC.

The chain employs TRBV2 and TRBJ2-1; 7 bases match TRBD1. The CDR3 is 15 amino acids. The ends lost 4 bases at V and 8 bases at J; junction bases unmatched: 11. The germline gives CDR1 SNHLY, CDR2 FYNNEI. The CDR3 bases are TGTGCCAGCAGTGGGGTACAGGGGCGGAGAGATGAGCAGTTCTTC. Translated: CASSGVQGRRDEQFF.

Of note for this clone: Other DNA sequences from this sample encode an identical CDR3 as well. V usage is TRBV30 and J usage is TRBJ1-1; 7 bases are a match to TRBD1. The CDR3 totals 12 residues. CDR1 and CDR2 from the germline V gene are GTSNPN and SVGIG (reference sequence). Trimming took 5 bases from V and 1 from J; bases not matched to a gene: 1. In DNA, the CDR3 is TGTGCCTGGGACAGGGCGAACACTGAAGCTTTCTTT. This gives the protein CAWDRANTEAFF.

This clone was observed a handful of times. The chain recombines TRBV5-1 with TRBJ2-5; 7 bases agree with TRBD1. Germline V lookup: CDR1 SGHRS, CDR2 YFSETQ. V was clipped by 3 bases and J by 0 bases; unmatched bases: 8. The CDR3 spans 16 residues. CDR3 DNA sequence: TGCGCCAGCAGCTCCAGCCCGACAGGGTACCAAGAGACCCAGTACTTC. As protein: CASSSSPTGYQETQYF. The variable domain in full, completed from reference TRBV5-1 and TRBJ2-5, reads KAGVTQTPRYLIKTRGQQVTLSCSPISGHRSVSWYQQTPGQGLQFLFEYFSETQRNKGNFPGRFSGRQFSNSRSEMNVSTLELGDSALYLCASSSSPTGYQETQYFGPGTRLLVL.